These 28 T cell receptor beta chains were all obtained from the same sample, sequenced in a study of shared clonotypes between healthy human individuals. Using immunoSEQ multiplex PCR, the repertoire was profiled, and TCRdb retains in-frame clones only, with some absent. The profile covers hundreds of thousands of clones, with about nine tenths appearing a single time and about a sixth taken by the ten largest. Sequencing input: memory CD8+ T cells sorted from blood. Subset indicated: CD45RO+ cells pooled with CCR7-negative TemRA cells. The receptors derive from a man aged 18 to 29 in good health.

The rearrangement links TRBV13 to TRBJ2-7, with 10 bases fitting TRBD1. Germline V lookup: CDR1 PRHDT, CDR2 FYEKMQ (reference sequence). This CDR3 contains 14 residues. V trimming: 5 bases; J trimming: 5 bases; junction bases outside the gene matches: 6. The CDR3 is CASSLTGTGDEQYF. CDR3 DNA sequence: TGTGCCAGCAGCCTAACCGGGACAGGGGACGAGCAGTACTTC.

The chain recombines TRBV6-6 with TRBJ2-7; D not resolved. Trimming removed 2 bases at V and 2 bases at J, with 7 bases between. The CDR3 extends over 13 amino acids. CDR1 and CDR2 (germline): MNHNY, SVGAGI (reference sequence). CDR3 nucleotides: TGTGCCAGCAGTTACAGTAGCACCTACGAGCAGTACTTC. Translating gives CASSYSSTYEQYF.

This chain uses TRBV20-1 with TRBJ2-7; TRBD1 matches 7 bases. Germline CDR1 DFQATT, CDR2 SNEGSKA (reference sequence). The CDR3 has 11 residues. The V and J ends lost 2 bases and 6 bases, in that order; junction bases with no gene match: 1. The chain's CDR3 is CSARQGVEQYF. CDR3 coding DNA: TGCAGTGCTAGACAGGGGGTCGAGCAGTACTTC.

This chain joins TRBV5-6 and TRBJ2-7, with 9 bases identical to TRBD1. This CDR3 region has 15 residues. Trimming at V came to 5 bases and at J to 7 bases, leaving 13 bases not matched to a gene. The germline CDR1 and CDR2 sequences are SGHDT and YYEEEE. Written as DNA, the CDR3 is TGTGCCAGCAGTCAAAGACAGGGGGAGTCGGAAGAGCAGTACTTC. Protein product: CASSQRQGESEEQYF.

In this sample, this clone turned up once. The V call is TRBV7-9, the J call TRBJ2-1; TRBD2 agrees at 11 bases. This CDR3 has 16 residues. The germline V gene encodes CDR1 SEHNR and CDR2 FQNEAQ (reference sequence). Germline trimming cut 1 base from V and 4 bases from J; bases unmatched to any gene: 3. This CDR3 is CASSLGLAGRYNEQFF. CDR3 DNA: TGTGCCAGCAGCTTAGGACTAGCGGGACGTTACAATGAGCAGTTCTTC.

The CDR3 reads CASSPVLFNYGYTF. The CDR3, as DNA: TGTGCCAGCAGTCCGGTACTTTTTAACTATGGCTACACCTTC. This chain uses TRBV11-2 with TRBJ1-2; no definite D call. Germline V gene data show CDR1 as SGHAT and CDR2 as FQNNGV. The CDR3 has 14 amino acids. Deletions cut 6 bases from V and 1 base from J, with 12 bases between.

V usage is TRBV5-1 and J usage is TRBJ1-2; no definite D call. CDR1 is SGHRS, CDR2 YFSETQ, per germline. CDR3 size: 15 residues. V was trimmed by 0 bases and J by 2 bases, leaving 11 bases between them. This chain's CDR3 is CASSLGAVRNYGYTF. CDR3 DNA sequence: TGCGCCAGCAGCTTGGGGGCGGTCCGGAACTATGGCTACACCTTC.

The V gene is TRBV5-6, the J gene TRBJ1-2; TRBD1 might be the D (5 bases). Deletions cut 4 bases from V and 0 bases from J, with 10 bases between. Germline V gene sequence: CDR1 SGHDT, CDR2 YYEEEE. This CDR3 comprises 14 residues. The CDR3 sequence is CASSLGHSNYGYTF. The CDR3 nucleotides are TGTGCCAGCAGCCTAGGACACTCTAACTATGGCTACACCTTC.

The chain uses TRBV2 and TRBJ2-5; D ambiguous. This CDR3 has 14 residues. Between the trimmed V and J ends, which lost 4 bases and 1 base, there was a span of 10 bases. CDR1 is SNHLY, CDR2 FYNNEI, per germline. Written as DNA, the CDR3 is TGTGCCAGCAGTGGTCCCGGCAGCCAAGAGACCCAGTACTTC. It yields the protein CASSGPGSQETQYF.

V usage is TRBV27 and J usage is TRBJ2-7; no clear D. This CDR3 comprises 14 residues. V gave up 0 bases and J gave up 3 bases, with 9 bases separating them. Germline V gene sequence: CDR1 MNHEY, CDR2 SMNVEV (reference sequence). In nucleotides, the CDR3 is TGTGCCAGCAGTTTATCGTCGGCCAGCTACGAGCAGTACTTC. Amino acids: CASSLSSASYEQYF.

At least ten counts were recorded for this clone. The chain uses TRBV6-1 and TRBJ2-2; TRBD1 matches 7 bases. The germline gives CDR1 MNHNS, CDR2 SASEGT. V shed 2 bases and J 3 bases; nucleotides not matched to a gene: 9. The length of the CDR3 is 17 residues. The CDR3 loop reads CASSELVRGLYTGELFF. The CDR3 DNA reads TGTGCCAGCAGTGAATTGGTCAGGGGGTTGTACACCGGGGAGCTGTTTTTT.

The gene calls are TRBV5-1 and TRBJ2-7; D gene unclear. The germline CDR1 and CDR2 sequences are SGHRS and YFSETQ. V gave up 2 bases and J gave up 0 bases, with 6 bases separating them. CDR3 length: 13 amino acids. The DNA for the CDR3 is TGCGCCAGCAGCTTCCCAGGCTCCTACGAGCAGTACTTC. Its protein is CASSFPGSYEQYF.

The chain recombines TRBV19 with TRBJ2-6; a weak D match, TRBD1 (6 bases). Deletions cut 9 bases from V and 0 bases from J, with 9 bases between. CDR1 is LNHDA, CDR2 SQIVND, per germline (reference sequence). This CDR3 spans 14 amino acids. The CDR3 region has the DNA TGTGCCAGCGAACAGGGCTCTGGGGCCAACGTCCTGACTTTC. Amino acids: CASEQGSGANVLTF. The full variable domain, with the rest looked up from reference TRBV19 and TRBJ2-6, is DGGITQSPKYLFRKEGQNVTLSCEQNLNHDAMYWYRQDPGQGLRLIYYSQIVNDFQKGDIAEGYSVSREKKESFPLTVTSAQKNPTAFYLCASEQGSGANVLTFGAGSRLTVL.

The chain recombines TRBV9 with TRBJ2-3; D not certain. Germline V gene lookup returns CDR1 SGDLS and CDR2 YYNGEE. V was shortened by 3 bases and J by 0 bases, with 5 bases between the two germline ends. The CDR3 totals 13 residues. The DNA of the CDR3 is TGTGCCAGCAGCGCGGTCAGCACAGATACGCAGTATTTT. It codes for CASSAVSTDTQYF.

This sequence joins TRBV6-5 and TRBJ1-6; no clear D gene. The CDR3 has 15 amino acids. Trimming shortened V by 0 bases and J by 9 bases, and 12 bases separated the two germline ends. CDR1 and CDR2 (germline): MNHEY, SVGAGI. CDR3 in DNA: TGTGCCAGCAGTTACTCCGCCAGTTTTGGTTCACCCCTCCACTTT. Translated, it gives CASSYSASFGSPLHF.

This chain links TRBV28 with TRBJ2-5, with D possibly TRBD1 on 6 matching bases. The germline V and J ends were trimmed by 6 bases and 3 bases, with 26 bases remaining between them. Per the germline V gene, CDR1 is MDHEN and CDR2 is SYDVKM. CDR3 length: 18 residues. CDR3 nucleotide sequence: TGTGCCAGCAGCCCACCGGGACATCTCCTGGGAGCCGAAGAGACCCAGTACTTC. It specifies CASSPPGHLLGAEETQYF.

This rearrangement joins TRBV28 to TRBJ2-7; no firm D call. Germline V gene lookup returns CDR1 MDHEN and CDR2 SYDVKM. The V end was cut by 5 bases, the J end by 4 bases, with 15 bases between. CDR3 size: 14 residues. CDR3 residues: CASSLPQHVYEQYF. The CDR3 DNA reads TGTGCCAGCAGTCTACCCCAACACGTTTACGAGCAGTACTTC.

The gene calls are TRBV9 and TRBJ2-7, with 8 bases fitting TRBD1. The germline CDR1 and CDR2 sequences are SGDLS and YYNGEE. Trimming at V came to 2 bases and at J to 1 base, leaving 2 bases not matched to a gene. The CDR3 has 14 amino acids. CDR3 sequence reads: CASSVDRDSYEQYF. CDR3 DNA sequence: TGTGCCAGCAGCGTGGACAGGGATTCCTACGAGCAGTACTTC.

This chain uses TRBV4-3 with TRBJ2-3; 8 nucleotides agree with TRBD2. Germline V gene sequence: CDR1 LGHNA, CDR2 YSLEER. V shed 1 base, J shed 4 bases, and the junction held 7 bases outside the gene matches. The CDR3 is 16 amino acids. CDR3: CASSQGAGEGPDTQYF. CDR3 coding DNA: TGCGCCAGCAGCCAAGGAGCGGGAGAGGGCCCAGATACGCAGTATTTT.

This clone was counted only a few times. The V call is TRBV6-1, the J call TRBJ1-2, with no clear D. The CDR3 loop spans 9 amino acids. With 3 bases removed from V and 7 bases from J, the gap between germline ends came to 0 bases. From germline, CDR1 is MNHNS and CDR2 SASEGT. CDR3 in DNA: TGTGCCAGCAGTGATGGCTACACCTTC. Its translation is CASSDGYTF.

This clone was counted only a few times. This rearrangement joins TRBV4-1 to TRBJ2-3; D tentatively fits TRBD1 or TRBD2 (5 bases each). This CDR3 has 12 amino acids. Germline CDR1 is MGHRA and CDR2 is YSYEKL. The V end was cut by 4 bases, the J end by 5 bases, with 7 bases between. In DNA, the CDR3 is TGCGCCAGCAGCCTGAGGGGAGATACGCAGTATTTT. Translating gives CASSLRGDTQYF.

The V gene is TRBV25-1, the J gene TRBJ1-2; 7 bases are shared with TRBD1. The germline gives CDR1 MGHDK, CDR2 SYGVNS. Losses at the gene ends were 6 bases for V and 2 bases for J; bases not matched to a gene: 3. This CDR3 contains 13 residues. This CDR3 reads CASSVTGNYGYTF. The CDR3 DNA is TGTGCCAGCAGCGTGACAGGGAACTATGGCTACACCTTC.

The chain combines TRBV2 with TRBJ2-7, with D unresolved. The CDR3 totals 16 residues. Germline CDR1 is SNHLY and CDR2 is FYNNEI. The V gene lost 0 bases and the J gene lost 2 bases, with 14 bases spanning the gap. The CDR3 spells CASSEAQIREAYEQYF. The CDR3 DNA follows: TGTGCCAGCAGTGAAGCGCAGATAAGGGAAGCCTACGAGCAGTACTTC.

The DNA of the CDR3 is TGTGCCACCAAAAAACTACCAGGGTTCTATGGCTACACCTTC. It translates to CATKKLPGFYGYTF. The V and J genes are TRBV6-5 and TRBJ1-2; D is possibly TRBD1 (5 bases). Looked up from germline, CDR1 is MNHEY and CDR2 is SVGAGI. Trimming left V 10 bases short and J 4 bases short, with 19 bases between. The CDR3 totals 14 residues.

CDR3 amino acids: CASSLDGLPAYEQYF. The DNA for the CDR3 is TGTGCCAGCAGCTTAGATGGACTACCAGCCTACGAGCAGTACTTC. The V call is TRBV7-2, the J call TRBJ2-7; tentatively, D is TRBD2 (6 bases). V was clipped by 1 base and J by 2 bases, with 12 bases between them. There are 15 residues in the CDR3. CDR1 and CDR2 (germline): SGHTA, FQGNSA.

The chain recombines TRBV4-3 with TRBJ2-7; possibly TRBD1 for D (6 bases). The V end lost 3 bases, the J end lost 2 bases, and 23 bases lay between the germline ends. CDR1 and CDR2 (germline): LGHNA, YSLEER. The CDR3 length is 18 residues. In DNA form, the CDR3 reads TGCGCCAGCAGCCATGGGCCTTCTGGGGGCGAGGGCACCTACGAGCAGTACTTC. Encoded protein: CASSHGPSGGEGTYEQYF.

V usage is TRBV7-9 and J usage is TRBJ2-1; 8 positions match TRBD2. The ends lost 4 bases at V and 7 bases at J; junction bases unmatched: 15. Germline V lookup: CDR1 SEHNR, CDR2 FQNEAQ (reference sequence). This CDR3 comprises 17 residues. CDR3 residues: CASSYELGGEVDNEQFF. Written as DNA, the CDR3 is TGTGCCAGCAGCTACGAACTCGGGGGGGAAGTCGATAATGAGCAGTTCTTC. The full variable domain, completed using reference TRBV7-9 and TRBJ2-1, is DTGVSQNPRHKITKRGQNVTFRCDPISEHNRLYWYRQTLGQGPEFLTYFQNEAQLEKSRLLSDRFSAERPKGSFSTLEIQRTEQGDSAMYLCASSYELGGEVDNEQFFGPGTRLTVL.

The chain is built from TRBV10-3 and TRBJ2-2; 10 bases align to TRBD1. V gave up 3 bases and J gave up 7 bases; unmatched junction bases: 8. Germline V gene data show CDR1 as ENHRY and CDR2 as SYGVKD. The CDR3 is made up of 16 amino acids. The CDR3 region is CAISDQGTGVVGELFF. CDR3 DNA: TGTGCCATCAGTGATCAAGGGACAGGGGTCGTCGGGGAGCTGTTTTTT.